Below, one TCR beta chain is given with its context. What this receptor recognizes is not known. No qualities accompany the bases; no much larger clone lies one base away. This specimen comes from a study of graft-versus-host responses after intestinal transplantation (dated by TCRdb to about 2021). Background for the entire study: Multivisceral, liver-intestinal, or isolated intestinal transplants were received by the recipients. Anti-thymocyte globulin induction was given to all recipients, followed by maintenance tacrolimus and steroids for two to four years. After intestinal transplantation, graft-versus-host and host-versus-graft alloreactive T cell clones were followed in the graft, circulation and bone marrow using bulk TCR-beta CDR3 sequencing. To identify alloreactive clones, pre-transplant mixed lymphocyte reaction products were sequenced and then compared with unstimulated pre-transplant donor and recipient T cells. A cohort of 24 intestinal transplant recipients, including one retransplant, was enrolled, and 3 patients lacking pretransplant specimens were excluded. Donor T cell macrochimerism was defined as a peak of at least 4% donor T cells among recipient peripheral blood mononuclear cells. Rather than being sequenced by the commercial service, samples from a few later patients were sequenced in-house on an Illumina MiSeq and processed with MiXCR. Study-wide findings and limitations: Conclusions were limited by the relatively low number and heterogeneity of intestinal transplant patients. High GvH to HvG T cell clonal ratios were observed in the allografts of patients with donor T cell macrochimerism. Early after transplant, declines in HvG clones were associated with peak levels of circulating GvH clones. GvH clones were detected in recipient bone marrow, and some of these GvH clones were observed earlier in ileal mucosa or blood, consistent with an intestinal mucosal origin.

Reading the label with the study, this specimen's time point is: cells obtained before transplantation from donor or recipient. CD3+CD4+ and CD3+CD8+ populations were FACS-sorted from unstimulated pre-transplant donor and recipient cells taken from spleen or lymph nodes. At the junction V is shortened by 6 bases and J by 5 bases; bases outside the gene matches: 6. Its CDR3 holds 13 amino acids, cysteine through phenylalanine. The retained sequence is limited to the CDR3, 39 bases, with the frame set at the first base. According to the germline V gene, CDR1 reads SQVTM and CDR2 reads ANQGSEA. The library came from the immunoSEQ multiplex PCR assay. For most patients, genomic DNA was isolated with the Qiagen DNeasy Blood and Tissue Kit and sent frozen to Adaptive Biotechnologies for TCR sequencing. For most patients, high-throughput TCR-beta CDR3 sequencing of genomic DNA was performed by Adaptive Biotechnologies. In the original analysis: TCR sequencing data for 18 patients were retrieved from Adaptive's ImmunoSEQ software; three other patients were processed with MiXCR and VDJtools. To correct CD4 versus CD8 sorting errors, any sequence found in both subsets at a frequency ratio below 5:1 was removed. CDR3 nucleotide sequences shared between donor and recipient were removed because their origin could not be assigned. To count as alloreactive, a clone needed at least 2-fold expansion over unstimulated cells and a minimum CFSE-low frequency of 0.002% (template counts) or 0.001% (read counts). A clone was considered mappable if detected in the sequenced pre-transplant spleen, lymph node, or MLR CFSE-low populations of the donor or recipient. The cumulative frequency of alloreactive clones was calculated as a percentage of all sequences, weighted by copy number. The immuneACCESS repertoire file appears here via TCRdb, limited to in-frame rearrangements. These files lack a portion of the clones; in checked studies, under half of the deficit traces to unresolved V genes, and the cause of the others is not known. The D gene and trimming were derived from the DNA, and the V and J assignments and clone size from that table. The sample yields approximately 100,000 clones; 90% were counted once. Roughly 0.099% of the sample is held by the ten biggest clonotypes.

The TCR sequence derives from a human donor who received an intestinal transplant. The chain uses TRBV29-1 and TRBJ2-5, with 10 bases matching TRBD2. The sequences come from unstimulated CD4+ T cells sorted from spleen or lymph node cells, collected before intestinal transplant. The nucleotides read TGCAGCGTGGGTAGCGGGGGGTGGGAGACCCAGTACTTC. This yields the protein CSVGSGGWETQYF.